This T cell receptor beta chain is from a study of T cells in localized non-small cell lung cancer. Findings and limits, study-wide: Those with higher blood T cell density had longer overall survival. Median detection of top 100 tumor clones in adjacent lung was around 60 clones.

Method: immunoSEQ multiplex PCR; TCRdb's copy keeps in-frame clones and lacks some. This table has about 13,000 clones, roughly 84% appearing once. Remarks on this clone: The antigen is unknown.

The CDR3 is made up of 14 amino acids. V trimming: 8 bases; J trimming: 6 bases; junction bases outside the gene matches: 10. Per the germline V gene, CDR1 is SEHNR and CDR2 is FQNEAQ (reference sequence). The TCR was taken from a male donor aged 60 or older with stage III lung adenocarcinoma. The source was peripheral blood, collected before any cancer treatment. This chain links TRBV7-9 with TRBJ1-1, with 9 nucleotides matching TRBD1. CDR3 in DNA: TGTGCCAGCCAGTCCGGGACAGGGCCGTCTGAAGCTTTCTTT. Protein: CASQSGTGPSEAFF.